This entry lists 26 T cell receptor beta chains sequenced from one sample in a study of blood T cell repertoires in COVID-19. TCRdb's table, derived via immunoSEQ multiplex PCR, lists solely in-frame clones and lacks some. The data hold about 300,000 clones, with about 85% observed a single time. Sequencing was performed on peripheral blood. These receptors were taken from a human donor in a cohort sampled during active COVID-19.

This chain connects TRBV10-3 to TRBJ2-1; D is possibly TRBD1 (5 bases). Deletions cut 6 bases from V and 9 bases from J, with 9 bases between. From germline, CDR1 is ENHRY and CDR2 SYGVKD. CDR3 size: 11 residues. The CDR3 spells CAISDSSEQFF. Written as DNA, the CDR3 is TGTGCCATCAGCGACAGCAGTGAGCAGTTCTTC.

This chain joins TRBV2 and TRBJ1-3; 7 nucleotides align to TRBD1. V lost 6 bases to trimming and J lost 5 bases; unmatched junction nucleotides: 10. The length of the CDR3 is 15 residues. CDR1 is SNHLY, CDR2 FYNNEI, per germline. CDR3 coding DNA: TGTGCCAGCAGCCCCCGGACAGGTGGGCGAAACACCATATATTTT. Residues: CASSPRTGGRNTIYF.

V and J are TRBV27 and TRBJ1-2; D is undetermined. Germline V lookup: CDR1 MNHEY, CDR2 SMNVEV (reference sequence). V was shortened by 5 bases and J by 8 bases, with 12 bases between the two germline ends. This CDR3 contains 12 residues. The CDR3 nucleotides are TGTGCCAGCAGTGAGTCCCCGGGGGGCTACACCTTC. It codes for CASSESPGGYTF.

The J gene is TRBJ2-1, the V gene TRBV5-1; D call uncertain. CDR1 SGHRS and CDR2 YFSETQ come from the germline V gene. V lost 1 base and J lost 0, with 11 bases in between. The CDR3 totals 16 residues. The CDR3 sequence: CASSLLSRSSYNEQFF. The CDR3 DNA follows: TGCGCCAGCAGCTTGCTTAGCCGGAGCTCCTACAATGAGCAGTTCTTC.

The rearrangement joins TRBV5-1 to TRBJ2-7, with TRBD1 as a possible D gene (6 bases). V was shortened by 0 bases and J by 7 bases, with 14 bases between the two germline ends. This CDR3 comprises 14 residues. CDR1 is SGHRS, CDR2 YFSETQ, per germline. The CDR3 spells CASSLERGSWEQYF. The CDR3, as DNA: TGCGCCAGCAGCTTGGAAAGGGGGTCGTGGGAGCAGTACTTC.

The rearrangement joins TRBV7-9 to TRBJ1-4; 8 bases are shared with TRBD1. The V and J ends lost 1 base and 5 bases, in that order; junction bases with no gene match: 9. Germline CDR1 reads SEHNR; CDR2 reads FQNEAQ (reference sequence). CDR3 length equals 17 residues. Here the CDR3 DNA reads TGTGCCAGCAGCTTAGGGTCAGGGGGCACGGAAAATGAAAAACTGTTTTTT. This translates into CASSLGSGGTENEKLFF.

The rearrangement joins TRBV2 to TRBJ1-5, with D perhaps TRBD1 (6 bases). The length of the CDR3 is 15 residues. Trimming took off 4 bases at V and 0 bases at J, with 10 bases between the two ends. The V gene's germline CDR1 is SNHLY and CDR2 FYNNEI. CDR3 protein: CASSVGRGSNQPQHF. As DNA, the CDR3 is TGTGCCAGCAGTGTCGGCAGGGGTAGCAATCAGCCCCAGCATTTT.

V is TRBV7-2 and J is TRBJ1-1; no clear D gene. CDR3 length: 13 amino acids. Trimming took off 5 bases at V and 4 bases at J, with 11 bases between the two ends. CDR1 and CDR2 from the germline V gene are SGHTA and FQGNSA. CDR3 region: CASSPRPGTEAFF. CDR3 bases: TGTGCCAGCAGCCCTAGACCGGGCACTGAAGCTTTCTTT.

The J gene is TRBJ1-2, the V gene TRBV12-5; 7 positions match TRBD1. Germline V CDR1 and CDR2: LGHNT, FRNRAP. V was pared by 8 bases and J by 6 bases, with 6 bases of the junction left unmatched. The CDR3 has 12 residues. CDR3 coding DNA: TGTGCTAGTACCAGGGGGATCGATGGCTACACCTTC. Protein: CASTRGIDGYTF.

This chain links TRBV5-1 with TRBJ2-7; 8 bases agree with TRBD1. Trimming at V came to 4 bases and at J to 2 bases, leaving 5 bases not matched to a gene. This CDR3 region has 14 residues. The germline V gene encodes CDR1 SGHRS and CDR2 YFSETQ. The CDR3: CASSRDRSTYEQYF. CDR3 DNA: TGCGCCAGCAGCCGGGACAGGTCTACCTACGAGCAGTACTTC.

The chain links TRBV6-6 to TRBJ2-5; possible D gene TRBD1, 6 bases. This CDR3 region has 15 residues. Trimming shortened V by 4 bases and J by 2 bases, and 14 bases separated the two germline ends. Germline V gene data show CDR1 as MNHNY and CDR2 as SVGAGI (reference sequence). CDR3 region: CASSSKGQTQETQYF. CDR3 coding DNA: TGTGCCAGCAGTTCAAAAGGACAGACTCAAGAGACCCAGTACTTC.

The chain carries TRBV3-1 (or the pseudogene TRBV3-2) and TRBJ2-5; D is undetermined. The CDR3 runs to 15 residues. Looked up from germline, CDR1 is LGHDT and CDR2 is YNNKEL (reference sequence). Between the trimmed V and J ends, which lost 3 bases and 5 bases, there was a span of 16 bases. CDR3 DNA sequence: TGTGCCAGCAGCCACCGAAGCCAGGATCGCGAGACCCAGTACTTC. Amino acids: CASSHRSQDRETQYF.

The V gene is TRBV4-3, the J gene TRBJ2-1, with D perhaps TRBD2 (7 bases). Trimming took 0 bases from V and 5 from J, leaving 17 bases between them. CDR1 and CDR2 from the germline V gene are LGHNA and YSLEER. The CDR3 loop spans 17 amino acids. Here the CDR3 reads CASSQDGGLADHNEQFF. In nucleotides, the CDR3 is TGCGCCAGCAGCCAAGATGGGGGGCTAGCGGACCACAATGAGCAGTTCTTC.

The chain links TRBV5-6 to TRBJ2-5; TRBD2 might be the D (7 bases). Trimming shortened V by 3 bases and J by 5 bases, and 17 bases separated the two germline ends. Germline CDR1 reads SGHDT; CDR2 reads YYEEEE. The CDR3 consists of 15 residues. The CDR3 coding sequence is TGTGCCAGCAGCTCCCCTCGGGGGGCCTGGGAGACCCAGTACTTC. This gives the protein CASSSPRGAWETQYF. The variable domain in full, completed from reference TRBV5-6 and TRBJ2-5, reads DAGVTQSPTHLIKTRGQQVTLRCSPKSGHDTVSWYQQALGQGPQFIFQYYEEEERQRGNFPDRFSGHQFPNYSSELNVNALLLGDSALYLCASSSPRGAWETQYFGPGTRLLVL.

The V call is TRBV30, the J call TRBJ2-1; 8 bases fit TRBD1. The V gene's germline CDR1 is GTSNPN and CDR2 SVGIG (reference sequence). The CDR3 contains 13 residues. Trimming cost V 3 bases and J 9 bases; bases outside gene matches: 7. Written as DNA, the CDR3 is TGTGCCTGGAGCCGGCAGGGGGCGGGTGAGCAGTTCTTC. Translating gives CAWSRQGAGEQFF. The full variable domain, with the rest looked up from reference TRBV30 and TRBJ2-1, is SQTIHQWPATLVQPVGSPLSLECTVEGTSNPNLYWYRQAAGRGLQLLFYSVGIGQISSEVPQNLSASRPQDRQFILSSKKLLLSDSGFYLCAWSRQGAGEQFFGPGTRLTVL.

J is TRBJ2-5 and V is TRBV5-1, with a tentative D call TRBD2 (5 bases). The CDR3 runs 15 residues. V was trimmed by 6 bases and J by 5 bases, leaving 20 bases between them. From germline, CDR1 is SGHRS and CDR2 YFSETQ. CDR3 region: CASKELGVPEETQYF. CDR3 nucleotides: TGCGCCAGCAAAGAACTCGGGGTGCCTGAGGAGACCCAGTACTTC.

The genes are TRBV27 and TRBJ2-7, with D possibly TRBD2 on 6 matching bases. This CDR3 has 11 residues. V shed 8 bases and J shed 3 bases, with 8 bases lying between them. Per the germline V gene, CDR1 is MNHEY and CDR2 is SMNVEV (reference sequence). The CDR3 sequence: CASRGNYEQYF. The CDR3 nucleotides read TGTGCCAGCCGGGGGAACTACGAGCAGTACTTC.

The chain combines TRBV12-3 or TRBV12-4 with TRBJ1-2; 8 nucleotides align to TRBD1. V was clipped by 5 bases and J by 8 bases; unmatched bases: 4. The CDR3 covers 12 residues. This CDR3 is CASSRTGKGYTF. Written as DNA, the CDR3 is TGTGCCAGCAGTAGGACAGGGAAGGGCTACACCTTC.

The chain recombines TRBV30 with TRBJ1-2, with D possibly TRBD1 on 5 matching bases. The CDR3 is 13 amino acids. Germline assignment: CDR1 GTSNPN and CDR2 SVGIG (reference sequence). V lost 3 bases and J 4 bases, leaving 12 bases between the germline ends. The CDR3 spells CAWRPGGAYGYTF. CDR3 bases: TGTGCCTGGAGACCGGGGGGAGCCTATGGCTACACCTTC. The variable domain in full, with the rest retrieved from reference TRBV30 and TRBJ1-2, is SQTIHQWPATLVQPVGSPLSLECTVEGTSNPNLYWYRQAAGRGLQLLFYSVGIGQISSEVPQNLSASRPQDRQFILSSKKLLLSDSGFYLCAWRPGGAYGYTFGSGTRLTVV.

The sample holds one count of this clone. The chain employs TRBV19 and TRBJ2-2; D is uncertain. With 2 bases removed from V and 0 bases from J, the gap between germline ends came to 10 bases. The CDR3 spans 16 residues. Germline V lookup: CDR1 LNHDA, CDR2 SQIVND (reference sequence). The CDR3, as DNA: TGTGCCAGTAGTATAAGGTCCAGCGCGAACACCGGGGAGCTGTTTTTT. This gives the protein CASSIRSSANTGELFF.

The CDR3 reads CASSPGTVPEKLFF. CDR3 DNA sequence: TGTGCCAGCAGTCCCGGGACTGTGCCTGAAAAACTGTTTTTT. V and J are TRBV28 and TRBJ1-4; D perhaps matches TRBD1 (5 bases). CDR3 length: 14 residues. CDR1 is MDHEN, CDR2 SYDVKM, per germline. V dropped 5 bases and J dropped 7 bases, with 14 bases sitting between them.

The chain links TRBV5-8 to TRBJ2-1; 13 bases are a match to TRBD2. Germline V CDR1 and CDR2: SGHTS, YDEGEE. The ends lost 4 bases at V and 6 bases at J; junction bases unmatched: 4. The CDR3 covers 15 residues. This chain's CDR3 is CASSPGTSGTNEQFF. Here the CDR3 DNA reads TGTGCCAGCAGCCCTGGGACTAGCGGGACCAATGAGCAGTTCTTC.

This chain connects TRBV10-3 to TRBJ2-3; D perhaps matches TRBD2 (5 bases). This CDR3 comprises 15 residues. Looked up from germline, CDR1 is ENHRY and CDR2 is SYGVKD. Trimming left V 6 bases short and J 2 bases short, with 15 bases between. CDR3 residues: CAISNWEQDTDTQYF. The CDR3 DNA sequence: TGTGCCATCAGCAATTGGGAGCAAGACACAGATACGCAGTATTTT.

This clone was seen only once. The J gene is TRBJ2-7, the V gene TRBV6-1, with 7 bases lining up with TRBD2. The CDR3 extends over 15 amino acids. Germline-derived CDR1 and CDR2 are MNHNS and SASEGT. Trimming removed 2 bases from V and 1 base from J; junction bases left unmatched: 5. The CDR3: CASSEPGLSSYEQYF. DNA of the CDR3: TGTGCCAGCAGTGAACCGGGACTATCTTCCTACGAGCAGTACTTC.

This chain uses TRBV5-1 with TRBJ2-7; D is possibly TRBD2 (5 bases). Trimming took off 2 bases at V and 4 bases at J, with 13 bases between the two ends. The germline gives CDR1 SGHRS, CDR2 YFSETQ. This CDR3 spans 14 amino acids. This CDR3 is CASSFAPGLYEQYF. The CDR3 DNA follows: TGCGCCAGCAGCTTTGCGCCAGGACTTTACGAGCAGTACTTC.

The chain carries TRBV18 and TRBJ1-5, with D perhaps TRBD1 (5 bases). Trimming cost V 5 bases and J 5 bases, with 16 bases left between them. CDR1 and CDR2 (germline): KGHSH, LQKENI. CDR3 size: 15 residues. The DNA of the CDR3 is TGTGCCAGCTCATGGTTTGGGACTCCGGATCAGCCCCAGCATTTT. It is translated as CASSWFGTPDQPQHF. The variable domain in full, completed from reference TRBV18 and TRBJ1-5, reads NAGVMQNPRHLVRRRGQEARLRCSPMKGHSHVYWYRQLPEEGLKFMVYLQKENIIDESGMPKERFSAEFPKEGPSILRIQQVVRGDSAAYFCASSWFGTPDQPQHFGDGTRLSIL.